One and the same sample provided the 26 T cell receptor beta chains below, sequenced in a study of early T cells in non-severe SARS-CoV-2 infection (dated by TCRdb to the early 2020s). The protocol used for the library was 5' RACE. Data came from a NextSeq 500. TCRdb's own reprocessing of the public reads used fastp at Q25 and MiXCR and kept productive beta chains. One record per CDR3 amino acid sequence lists the most common genes and DNA. The sample yields 65,000 to 95,000 distinct CDR3 sequences; 9% to 10% were counted once. The ten largest clones represent approximately 4.9% of the sample. Sequenced: whole blood. The receptor set was obtained from an adult who was a healthcare worker with PCR-confirmed SARS-CoV-2 infection or an uninfected control (not recorded which).

This clonotype appeared many times. The V and J genes are TRBV9 and TRBJ1-1; 8 nucleotides align to TRBD1. The CDR3 contains 16 residues. Germline V CDR1 and CDR2: SGDLS, YYNGEE. V trimming: 0 bases; J trimming: 0 bases; junction bases outside the gene matches: 4. CDR3 DNA: TGTGCCAGCAGCGTAGCGGCAGGGGGCCTGAACACTGAAGCTTTCTTT. It translates to CASSVAAGGLNTEAFF.

This clonotype was recorded many times. The rearrangement uses TRBV19 and TRBJ2-1; possibly TRBD1 for D (5 bases). The CDR3 consists of 15 residues. The V end was cut by 5 bases, the J end by 1 base, with 12 bases between. Germline V lookup: CDR1 LNHDA, CDR2 SQIVND (reference sequence). This CDR3 is CASSPRTLSYNEQFF. The CDR3 DNA reads as TGTGCCAGTAGTCCCCGGACACTTTCCTACAATGAGCAGTTCTTC.

This clonotype was found a few times. This sequence joins TRBV25-1 and TRBJ2-2; a weak D match, TRBD2 (5 bases). V dropped 0 bases and J dropped 4 bases, with 12 bases sitting between them. Germline V gene sequence: CDR1 MGHDK, CDR2 SYGVNS. The CDR3 contains 16 residues. In DNA form, the CDR3 reads TGTGCCAGCAGTGAATATGAGGGATCGGGCACCGGGGAGCTGTTTTTT. As protein: CASSEYEGSGTGELFF.

The V call is TRBV28, the J call TRBJ2-4; weak D call: TRBD1 (6 bases). This CDR3 region has 15 residues. Per the germline V gene, CDR1 is MDHEN and CDR2 is SYDVKM. V lost 5 bases, J lost 0 bases, and 11 bases lay in between. Here the CDR3 DNA reads TGTGCCAGCAGTCCCCTGGACAGAGCCAAAAACATTCAGTACTTC. As protein: CASSPLDRAKNIQYF.

The table lists this clonotype with many counts. V and J are TRBV3-1 and TRBJ1-5; D uncertain. V was cut by 2 bases and J by 2 bases, with 10 bases left in between. Germline loops: CDR1 LGHDT, CDR2 YNNKEL (reference sequence). The CDR3 sequence is 15 residues long. The CDR3 sequence: CASSQSVSRNQPQHF. CDR3 in DNA: TGTGCCAGCAGCCAAAGCGTCTCTCGCAATCAGCCCCAGCATTTT.

The chain links TRBV29-1 to TRBJ1-1, with unresolved D. This CDR3 comprises 13 residues. The V end lost 2 bases, the J end lost 0 bases, and 7 bases lay between the germline ends. Per the germline V gene, CDR1 is SQVTM and CDR2 is ANQGSEA. The CDR3 here is CSVEIQMNTEAFF. The CDR3 nucleotides are TGCAGCGTTGAAATTCAGATGAACACTGAAGCTTTCTTT.

This chain connects TRBV20-1 to TRBJ2-7, with 12 positions matching TRBD2. V trimming: 5 bases; J trimming: 5 bases; junction bases outside the gene matches: 4. Germline-derived CDR1 and CDR2 are DFQATT and SNEGSKA (reference sequence). CDR3 length: 13 amino acids. CDR3 DNA: TGCAGTGCTCAGACTAGCGGGAGTAACGAGCAGTACTTC. This sequence encodes CSAQTSGSNEQYF.

This clonotype was detected ten times or more. The chain carries TRBV28 and TRBJ2-7, with 9 nucleotides matching TRBD2. Germline V gives CDR1 MDHEN, CDR2 SYDVKM. V was pared by 5 bases and J by 4 bases, with 12 bases of the junction left unmatched. The length of the CDR3 is 16 residues. CDR3 protein: CASSNSGSLLSYEQYF. The DNA of the CDR3 is TGTGCCAGCAGTAATAGCGGGAGCCTATTGTCGTACGAGCAGTACTTC.

The gene calls are TRBV7-9 and TRBJ2-2; D remains unclear. CDR1 SEHNR and CDR2 FQNEAQ come from the germline V gene (reference sequence). V lost 6 bases and J 9 bases, leaving 20 bases between the germline ends. This CDR3 comprises 15 residues. CDR3 region: CASSPAASSQRELFF. CDR3 sequence (DNA): TGTGCCAGCAGTCCCGCGGCATCCTCACAGAGGGAGCTGTTTTTT.

This clonotype was seen many times. The gene calls are TRBV5-1 and TRBJ1-3; D uncertain. CDR1 is SGHRS and CDR2 is YFSETQ in the germline V gene. This CDR3 has 14 amino acids. The germline V and J ends were trimmed by 7 bases and 4 bases, with 15 bases remaining between them. CDR3 amino acids: CASCPGARGNTIYF. CDR3 DNA: TGCGCCAGCTGCCCGGGAGCCAGGGGAAACACCATATATTTT.

This clonotype was counted only a few times. The rearrangement links TRBV25-1 to TRBJ2-1; the match to TRBD2 covers 7 bases. Unmatched junction bases numbered 4, after V lost 6 bases and J lost 11 bases. Per germline, CDR1 MGHDK and CDR2 SYGVNS. This CDR3 is built from 11 residues. The CDR3 loop reads CASSWGLQQFF. The CDR3 DNA reads as TGTGCCAGCAGCTGGGGACTACAGCAGTTCTTC.

The table lists this clonotype with many counts. This chain joins TRBV11-2 and TRBJ2-5; D possibly corresponds to TRBD2 (7 bases). The germline V gene has CDR1 SGHAT and CDR2 FQNNGV. This CDR3 has 14 residues. V lost 3 bases and J 9 bases, leaving 17 bases between the germline ends. As DNA, the CDR3 is TGTGCCAGCAGCTTTCCCACCCGGGGGGCGGCCCAGTACTTC. It encodes CASSFPTRGAAQYF.

This clonotype was seen at least ten times. The rearrangement joins TRBV7-9 to TRBJ1-6; 7 bases map to TRBD1. The CDR3 covers 14 residues. Unmatched junction bases numbered 4, after V lost 5 bases and J lost 6 bases. Germline V CDR1 and CDR2: SEHNR, FQNEAQ (reference sequence). CDR3 amino acids: CASSPGQSNSPLHF. The CDR3 DNA sequence: TGTGCCAGCAGCCCGGGACAGAGTAATTCACCCCTCCACTTT.

This clonotype has only a few counts. J is TRBJ2-7 and V is TRBV9; 7 bases are a match to TRBD2. The CDR3 is 15 residues long. Trimming removed 0 bases from V and 3 bases from J; junction bases left unmatched: 6. Germline CDR1 reads SGDLS; CDR2 reads YYNGEE. CDR3 in amino acids: CASSVELAPHYEQYF. As DNA, the CDR3 is TGTGCCAGCAGCGTAGAACTAGCGCCTCACTACGAGCAGTACTTC.

The J gene is TRBJ1-3, the V gene TRBV30; no firm D call. Trimming pared 3 bases from V and 7 bases from J, leaving 7 bases between. CDR1 and CDR2 (germline): GTSNPN, SVGIG (reference sequence). CDR3 length equals 11 residues. The CDR3, as DNA: TGTGCCTGGAGCGCGGGCAACACCATATATTTT. It encodes CAWSAGNTIYF.

Many counts were recorded for this clonotype. The chain uses TRBV20-1 and TRBJ2-3; 12 bases are a match to TRBD1. Per germline, CDR1 DFQATT and CDR2 SNEGSKA (reference sequence). This CDR3 spans 14 amino acids. The CDR3 region is CGRRRDRGHHTQYF. CDR3 DNA sequence: TGCGGACGCCGCCGGGACAGGGGGCATCATACGCAGTATTTT.

This clonotype was seen repeatedly, ten times or more. The V and J genes are TRBV6-2 or TRBV6-3 and TRBJ2-1; a possible D gene is TRBD2 (6 bases). The CDR3 is made up of 17 amino acids. The germline V gene encodes CDR1 MNHEY and CDR2 SVGEGT. The germline V and J ends were trimmed by 7 bases and 0 bases, with 19 bases remaining between them. The CDR3 spells CASTGGSAVSSYNEQFF. The CDR3 nucleotides read TGTGCCAGCACTGGGGGGTCGGCGGTGAGCTCCTACAATGAGCAGTTCTTC.

This clonotype has ten or more counts. V is TRBV4-1 and J is TRBJ2-3, with TRBD2 as a possible D gene (5 bases). Germline V lookup: CDR1 MGHRA, CDR2 YSYEKL. The CDR3 runs 16 residues. Deletions cut 1 base from V and 3 bases from J, with 14 bases between. CDR3 bases: TGCGCCAGCAGCCAAGCGCACGGAGGTTTGACAGATACGCAGTATTTT. Amino acid sequence: CASSQAHGGLTDTQYF.

In this sample, this clonotype turned up many times. This chain joins TRBV11-2 and TRBJ2-1; 10 bases map to TRBD2. CDR1 is SGHAT, CDR2 FQNNGV, per germline. V gave up 3 bases and J gave up 5 bases; unmatched junction bases: 10. The length of the CDR3 is 17 residues. Here the CDR3 reads CASSFSLAGAGDNEQFF. CDR3 coding DNA: TGTGCCAGCAGCTTTAGTCTAGCGGGAGCAGGAGACAATGAGCAGTTCTTC.

This clonotype was found many times. The chain links TRBV20-1 to TRBJ2-5, with D unresolved. Trimming left V 4 bases short and J 1 base short, with 7 bases between. CDR1 DFQATT and CDR2 SNEGSKA come from the germline V gene (reference sequence). The CDR3 has 12 amino acids. As DNA, the CDR3 is TGCAGTGCTAATACCCTCCAAGAGACCCAGTACTTC. This sequence encodes CSANTLQETQYF.

The V gene is TRBV27, the J gene TRBJ2-2; no reliable D call. The ends were cut back, 2 bases at V and 5 bases at J, with 6 bases in the middle. The V gene's germline CDR1 is MNHEY and CDR2 SMNVEV (reference sequence). The CDR3 is 13 residues long. CDR3 DNA: TGTGCCAGCAGTTTACGACTGACCGGGGAGCTGTTTTTT. Protein sequence: CASSLRLTGELFF.

This clonotype was seen ten or more times. The chain carries TRBV20-1 and TRBJ2-2; D ambiguous. Germline V gene sequence: CDR1 DFQATT, CDR2 SNEGSKA (reference sequence). CDR3 size: 14 residues. The CDR3 reads CSTKTGSGAGELFF. The CDR3 DNA reads as TGCAGCACGAAAACGGGCTCCGGTGCCGGGGAGCTGTTTTTT.

There are many counts of this clonotype. V gene TRBV5-4 combines with J gene TRBJ2-1, with D possibly being TRBD2 (5 bases). V lost 0 bases and J 7 bases, leaving 17 bases between the germline ends. Per the germline V gene, CDR1 is SGHNT and CDR2 is YYREEE (reference sequence). The CDR3 spans 16 residues. This chain's CDR3 is CASSLGGPISGNEQFF. CDR3 in DNA: TGTGCCAGCAGCTTGGGAGGGCCAATATCGGGGAATGAGCAGTTCTTC.

This clonotype has only a few counts. The chain uses TRBV7-9 and TRBJ2-7, with a tentative D call TRBD2 (5 bases). Trimming shortened V by 4 bases and J by 4 bases, and 8 bases separated the two germline ends. The V gene's germline CDR1 is SEHNR and CDR2 FQNEAQ (reference sequence). This CDR3 is 12 amino acids long. The CDR3 region has the DNA TGTGCCAGCAGCTCGAGGGCATACGAGCAGTACTTC. Amino acids: CASSSRAYEQYF.

This clonotype was observed a few times. The V and J genes are TRBV7-6 and TRBJ2-2, with TRBD2 as a possible D gene (5 bases). The V end was cut by 5 bases, the J end by 6 bases, with 16 bases between. Germline loops: CDR1 SGHVS, CDR2 FNYEAQ. This CDR3 comprises 15 residues. CDR3 in amino acids: CASSPKGGFAGELFF. CDR3 coding DNA: TGTGCCAGCAGCCCGAAAGGAGGATTCGCCGGGGAGCTGTTTTTT.

This clonotype was seen many times. The chain combines TRBV18 with TRBJ1-1; D gene unclear. The V gene lost 8 bases and the J gene lost 4 bases, with 14 bases spanning the gap. CDR1 and CDR2 (germline): KGHSH, LQKENI. The CDR3 totals 13 residues. CDR3 bases: TGTGCCAGCGTGGCGGAATGGAGCACTGAAGCTTTCTTT. Protein sequence: CASVAEWSTEAFF.